A selection of T cell receptor beta chains follows, all from one sample in a study of T cell responses to AZD1222 COVID-19 vaccine. Produced via immunoSEQ multiplex PCR; TCRdb's table is partial and in-frame only. The repertoire holds about 81,000 clones, 75% to 95% seen once, with about 8% in the top ten. The sample consisted of peripheral blood, taken 28 days after the second AZD1222 dose. These receptors all come from an adult who received the AZD1222 COVID-19 vaccine. Each CDR3 is given with its conserved first and last residue. The D gene is left open where the match is weak. Expanded clones are given a class, and other clones once, few, many or no size at all.

V gene	J gene	clone size	D gene	CDR3 protein	CDR3 DNA
TRBV7-9	TRBJ2-3	few	TRBD2	CASSQKYRLAGVSDTQYF	TGTGCCAGCAGCCAAAAATATAGACTAGCGGGAGTATCCGATACGCAGTATTTT
TRBV5-4	TRBJ2-3	NA	NA	CASSYGLSYSTDTQYF	TGTGCCAGCAGCTACGGACTATCGTACTCCACAGATACGCAGTATTTT
TRBV9	TRBJ2-3	NA	TRBD1	CASSGTGTGITDTQYF	TGTGCCAGCAGCGGCACCGGGACAGGTATCACAGATACGCAGTATTTT
TRBV19	TRBJ1-1	once	NA	CASIEQGGKAEAFF	TGTGCCAGTATAGAACAGGGCGGAAAGGCTGAAGCTTTCTTT
TRBV27	TRBJ2-1	once	TRBD2	CASSLRASGRSYNEQFF	TGTGCCAGCAGTTTAAGGGCTAGCGGGAGAAGCTACAATGAGCAGTTCTTC
TRBV12-3/TRBV12-4	TRBJ1-1	NA	NA	CASSLGPGGEAFF	TGTGCCAGCAGTTTGGGCCCGGGGGGTGAAGCTTTCTTT
TRBV19	TRBJ2-2	NA	TRBD2	CASSIWLAGGSGELFF	TGTGCCAGTAGTATTTGGCTAGCGGGAGGGTCCGGGGAGCTGTTTTTT
TRBV5-4	TRBJ2-5	NA	NA	CASSLQGSSETQYF	TGTGCCAGCAGCTTGCAGGGGAGTTCAGAGACCCAGTACTTC
TRBV30	TRBJ2-7	NA	NA	CAWSVLRKWERRYEQYF	TGTGCCTGGAGTGTCCTTCGTAAGTGGGAGAGACGCTACGAGCAGTACTTC
TRBV9	TRBJ2-5	NA	NA	CASSALASGETQYF	TGTGCCAGCAGCGCCCTAGCATCGGGGGAGACCCAGTACTTC
TRBV2	TRBJ2-5	NA	NA	CASRAGPGSETQYF	TGTGCCAGCAGGGCAGGGCCCGGATCAGAGACCCAGTACTTC
TRBV4-1	TRBJ1-1	NA	NA	CASSRSPTGNTEAFF	TGCGCCAGCAGCCGGAGTCCAACAGGGAACACTGAAGCTTTCTTT
TRBV29-1	TRBJ1-3	NA	NA	CSATYGPSGNTIYF	TGCAGCGCAACATACGGACCCTCTGGAAACACCATATATTTT
TRBV6-5	TRBJ1-4	NA	NA	CASDTGNGVKLFF	TGTGCCAGCGATACAGGGAACGGGGTAAAACTGTTTTTT
TRBV28	TRBJ2-7	NA	TRBD2	CASSRTSGSLEQYF	TGTGCCAGCAGCCGGACTAGCGGGAGCCTCGAGCAGTACTTC
TRBV12-3/TRBV12-4	TRBJ2-5	once	NA	CASSFGRHETQYF	TGTGCCAGCAGTTTCGGGCGGCACGAGACCCAGTACTTC
TRBV19	TRBJ2-1	once	NA	CASSPRGYNEQFF	TGTGCCAGTAGCCCGAGGGGGTACAATGAGCAGTTCTTC
TRBV28	TRBJ1-1	NA	NA	CASTSGIAAFF	TGTGCCAGCACGTCCGGGATCGCGGCTTTCTTT
TRBV11-2	TRBJ2-7	NA	NA	CASSSFYEQYF	TGTGCCAGCAGCTCATTCTACGAGCAGTACTTC
TRBV30	TRBJ1-4	NA	NA	CAWSPRVGEKLFF	TGTGCCTGGAGTCCGAGGGTGGGCGAAAAACTGTTTTTT
TRBV6-5	TRBJ1-2	NA	NA	CASRSPDGNYGYTF	TGTGCCAGCAGGTCCCCGGACGGAAACTATGGCTACACCTTC
TRBV7-3	TRBJ2-6	NA	NA	CASSSTSSGANVLTF	TGTGCCAGCAGCTCAACGTCCTCTGGGGCCAACGTCCTGACTTTC
TRBV4-2	TRBJ2-7	once	NA	CASSQNARTAGLRYEQYF	TGTGCCAGCAGCCAAAACGCCAGGACAGCCGGGCTAAGGTACGAGCAGTACTTC
TRBV3-1/TRBV3-2	TRBJ1-1	NA	TRBD1	CASSLTGVNTEAFF	TGTGCCAGCAGCCTTACAGGGGTGAACACTGAAGCTTTCTTT
TRBV11-2	TRBJ2-5	NA	TRBD2	CASSPSVAGVETQYF	TGTGCCAGCAGCCCCAGTGTGGCGGGAGTGGAGACCCAGTACTTC
TRBV28	TRBJ2-1	NA	NA	CASSLWGGQYNEQFF	TGTGCCAGCAGTTTATGGGGGGGACAGTACAATGAGCAGTTCTTC
TRBV7-2	TRBJ1-5	NA	NA	CASSFTGPHSNQPQHF	TGTGCCAGCAGTTTTACAGGGCCGCATAGCAATCAGCCCCAGCATTTT
TRBV29-1	TRBJ1-1	NA	NA	CSVEEGARNTEAFF	TGCAGCGTTGAAGAGGGGGCTAGGAACACTGAAGCTTTCTTT
TRBV12-3/TRBV12-4	TRBJ2-1	few	TRBD2	CASTPGLANEQFF	TGTGCCAGCACCCCGGGACTAGCCAATGAGCAGTTCTTC
TRBV10-2	TRBJ2-1	NA	NA	CASRESGGKTGFEQFF	TGCGCCAGCAGGGAAAGTGGGGGGAAGACAGGGTTTGAGCAGTTCTTC
TRBV19	TRBJ2-7	NA	TRBD2	CASSILGGLNEQYF	TGTGCCAGTAGTATATTGGGAGGGCTGAACGAGCAGTACTTC
TRBV12-3/TRBV12-4	TRBJ2-7	NA	NA	CASSFSAGGEYF	TGTGCCAGCAGTTTTTCCGCCGGCGGTGAGTACTTC
TRBV3-1/TRBV3-2	TRBJ1-4	NA	NA	CASSHSAPNEKLFF	TGTGCCAGCAGCCATTCCGCCCCTAATGAAAAACTGTTTTTT
TRBV18	TRBJ1-4	NA	NA	CASSPGTNEKLFF	TGTGCCAGCTCACCAGGTACTAATGAAAAACTGTTTTTT
TRBV28	TRBJ1-5	once	TRBD1	CASSRDRGLGQPQHF	TGTGCCAGCAGCAGGGACAGGGGTCTCGGACAGCCCCAGCATTTT
TRBV18	TRBJ1-2	once	NA	CASSPQSVSPNYGYTF	TGTGCCAGCTCACCGCAAAGTGTCAGTCCTAACTATGGCTACACCTTC
TRBV2	TRBJ2-1	NA	TRBD1	CASTGQGAVEQFF	TGTGCCAGCACAGGACAGGGGGCAGTTGAGCAGTTCTTC
TRBV14	TRBJ1-1	NA	NA	CASSQDLGKAGEAFF	TGTGCCAGCAGCCAAGATTTGGGCAAGGCGGGTGAAGCTTTCTTT
TRBV5-8	TRBJ1-2	NA	NA	CASSFSEAYGYTF	TGTGCCAGCAGCTTTTCGGAGGCCTATGGCTACACCTTC